This T cell receptor beta chain appears in the sequencing data of a study of blood T cell repertoires in COVID-19. The wider study: The samples span acute and convalescent COVID-19 from the United States, Italy and Spain. Sources were T cells, B-cell-depleted T cells, or PBMCs; the material itself was cDNA or gDNA.

Study processing details: Estimated nucleated cell counts came from reference gene primer amplification. TCRdb's copy holds only in-frame clones and misses some; the assay was immunoSEQ multiplex PCR. The DNA gave D and trimming, while V, J and clone size come from that table. The sample contains 65,000 to 90,000 clones, approximately 77% of which appear only once. Germline V CDR1 and CDR2: MNHEY, SVGAGI. V was clipped by 6 bases and J by 8 bases; unmatched bases: 7. The CDR3 consists of 14 residues. Seattle participants joined during active infection and were tracked over time. The TCR was taken from a man between 65 and 85 years old with COVID-19, enrolled during active disease. The V call is TRBV6-5, the J call TRBJ1-6, with 7 bases aligning to TRBD1. Sequencing used peripheral blood. The chain's CDR3 is CASSKDRVHSPLHF. In DNA form, the CDR3 reads TGTGCCAGCAGCAAAGACAGGGTTCATTCACCCCTCCACTTT.